The 27 T cell receptor beta chains in this list originate from one sample, sequenced in a study of T-cell memory formation after mild COVID-19. TCRdb re-called the 5' RACE reads through MiXCR, storing one row per CDR3 protein. The table includes around 510,000 distinct CDR3 sequences, less than 25% detected once. Sequences were obtained from PBMCs or a T cell subset sorted from them (not recorded which). These TCRs come from an adult woman who had mild COVID-19 (a few samples of this study predate the infection). Cell type and time point are not known.

V and J are TRBV6-5 and TRBJ1-6, with D possibly matching TRBD1 (6 bases). V lost 2 bases, J lost 3 bases, and 11 bases lay in between. The CDR3 length is 16 residues. Germline loops: CDR1 MNHEY, CDR2 SVGAGI. In nucleotides, the CDR3 is TGTGCCAGCAGTTACGCTATACAGGGCTATAATTCACCCCTCCACTTT. This codes for CASSYAIQGYNSPLHF.

This clonotype was found a few times. The rearrangement joins TRBV5-1 to TRBJ1-1; D is possibly TRBD1 (6 bases). CDR3 length: 16 residues. The V end lost 0 bases, the J end lost 3 bases, and 15 bases lay between the germline ends. Per the germline V gene, CDR1 is SGHRS and CDR2 is YFSETQ. In DNA, the CDR3 is TGCGCCAGCAGCTTGGGAATGGGGGCAGAGGACACTGAAGCTTTCTTT. Translating it yields CASSLGMGAEDTEAFF.

The chain links TRBV4-3 to TRBJ2-1; maybe TRBD1 (5 bases). V lost 0 bases to trimming and J lost 8 bases, with 8 bases between them. The CDR3 extends over 13 amino acids. Germline-derived CDR1 and CDR2 are LGHNA and YSLEER. The CDR3 is CASSQEFRDEQFF. The CDR3, as DNA: TGCGCCAGCAGCCAAGAGTTCAGGGATGAGCAGTTCTTC.

This chain links TRBV5-1 with TRBJ2-4; 8 nucleotides match TRBD1. Trimming took 6 bases from V and 0 from J; bases not matched to a gene: 5. Looked up from germline, CDR1 is SGHRS and CDR2 is YFSETQ. The CDR3 extends over 15 amino acids. The CDR3 DNA reads as TGCGCCAGCACACCGGACAGGGCAGCCAAAAACATTCAGTACTTC. Translation: CASTPDRAAKNIQYF.

The genes are TRBV20-1 and TRBJ1-2; 7 bases agree with TRBD1. The trim removed 6 bases at V and 2 bases at J, leaving 15 bases unmatched. The germline V gene has CDR1 DFQATT and CDR2 SNEGSKA (reference sequence). This CDR3 has 16 amino acids. Here the CDR3 DNA reads TGCAGTGCACTGTCGGGTCTGGGACAGAGCAACTATGGCTACACCTTC. The encoded protein is CSALSGLGQSNYGYTF.

The table lists this clonotype with a few counts. The chain recombines TRBV5-4 with TRBJ2-6; tentatively, D is TRBD1 (6 bases). This CDR3 has 15 amino acids. In germline, CDR1 is SGHNT, CDR2 YYREEE (reference sequence). V was trimmed by 5 bases and J by 4 bases, leaving 13 bases between them. The CDR3 sequence is CASSVMGAGANVLTF. CDR3 DNA: TGTGCCAGCAGTGTCATGGGGGCCGGGGCCAACGTCCTGACTTTC.

In this sample, this clonotype turned up a few times. The V gene is TRBV5-5, the J gene TRBJ2-7; D is possibly TRBD1 or TRBD2 (5 bases each). Trimming left V 1 base short and J 2 bases short, with 10 bases between. The CDR3 runs 14 residues. In germline, CDR1 is SGHKS, CDR2 YYEKEE (reference sequence). In DNA, the CDR3 is TGTGCCAGCAGCTTGCTCTGGGGACCCTACGAGCAGTACTTC. This codes for CASSLLWGPYEQYF. The whole variable domain, filled in from reference TRBV5-5 and TRBJ2-7, reads DAGVTQSPTHLIKTRGQQVTLRCSPISGHKSVSWYQQVLGQGPQFIFQYYEKEERGRGNFPDRFSARQFPNYSSELNVNALLLGDSALYLCASSLLWGPYEQYFGPGTRLTVT.

This clonotype was seen a handful of times. V gene TRBV20-1 combines with J gene TRBJ1-1, with D tentatively TRBD1 (6 bases). Trimming left V 8 bases short and J 2 bases short, with 9 bases between. Germline loops: CDR1 DFQATT, CDR2 SNEGSKA (reference sequence). This CDR3 is 11 amino acids long. The CDR3 DNA reads as TGCAGTTGCGGGACAAACACTGAAGCTTTCTTT. It specifies CSCGTNTEAFF.

This clonotype was found a few times. J is TRBJ2-5 and V is TRBV9, with a possible D match to TRBD2 (5 bases). The CDR3 totals 15 residues. CDR1 is SGDLS, CDR2 YYNGEE, per germline. The V end lost 2 bases, the J end lost 4 bases, and 15 bases lay between the germline ends. CDR3 sequence reads: CASSVIPGEGETQYF. CDR3 DNA sequence: TGTGCCAGCAGCGTTATTCCTGGAGAGGGAGAGACCCAGTACTTC.

The V gene is TRBV5-1, the J gene TRBJ1-1; maybe TRBD1 (6 bases). Germline CDR1 and CDR2: SGHRS and YFSETQ. CDR3 size: 12 residues. Trimming took off 0 bases at V and 7 bases at J, with 7 bases between the two ends. The CDR3 is CASSLEDSEAFF. DNA for the CDR3: TGCGCCAGCAGCTTGGAGGACAGTGAAGCTTTCTTT. The entire variable domain, with the rest obtained from reference TRBV5-1 and TRBJ1-1, is as follows: KAGVTQTPRYLIKTRGQQVTLSCSPISGHRSVSWYQQTPGQGLQFLFEYFSETQRNKGNFPGRFSGRQFSNSRSEMNVSTLELGDSALYLCASSLEDSEAFFGQGTRLTVV.

V gene TRBV7-8 combines with J gene TRBJ2-1; TRBD1 agrees at 10 bases. The germline CDR1 and CDR2 sequences are SGHVS and FQNEAQ. The CDR3 length is 16 residues. With V trimmed by 1 base and J by 7 bases, 7 bases remained unmatched. In DNA, the CDR3 is TGTGCCAGCAGCTTAGAGATGGGACAGGGGAGGAATGAGCAGTTCTTC. This codes for CASSLEMGQGRNEQFF. Complete variable domain (other parts from reference TRBV7-8 and TRBJ2-1): GAGVSQSPRYKVAKRGQDVALRCDPISGHVSLFWYQQALGQGPEFLTYFQNEAQLDKSGLPSDRFFAERPEGSVSTLKIQRTQQEDSAVYLCASSLEMGQGRNEQFFGPGTRLTVL.

The chain recombines TRBV7-8 with TRBJ2-3; D is tentatively TRBD1 or TRBD2 (5 bases each). V was pared by 3 bases and J by 5 bases, with 12 bases between. This CDR3 has 14 residues. The germline gives CDR1 SGHVS, CDR2 FQNEAQ. The CDR3 loop reads CASSFPGAVDTQYF. The DNA for the CDR3 is TGTGCCAGCAGCTTTCCCGGGGCAGTAGATACGCAGTATTTT.

The V gene is TRBV20-1, the J gene TRBJ1-1; D is perhaps TRBD1 (5 bases). The CDR3 spans 14 residues. Germline values: CDR1 DFQATT, CDR2 SNEGSKA (reference sequence). The V end was cut by 1 base, the J end by 0 bases, with 9 bases between. This CDR3 is CSARGDGMNTEAFF. CDR3 nucleotide sequence: TGCAGTGCTAGAGGGGACGGGATGAACACTGAAGCTTTCTTT.

The V gene is TRBV29-1, the J gene TRBJ2-1, with unresolved D. With 4 bases removed from V and 0 bases from J, the gap between germline ends came to 16 bases. The CDR3 extends over 16 amino acids. The germline V gene has CDR1 SQVTM and CDR2 ANQGSEA. This CDR3 reads CSVGVSRRSSYNEQFF. The CDR3 nucleotides are TGCAGCGTTGGGGTTTCGCGGCGGAGCTCCTACAATGAGCAGTTCTTC.

The genes are TRBV5-1 and TRBJ2-2; D ambiguous. This CDR3 contains 14 residues. Germline V lookup: CDR1 SGHRS, CDR2 YFSETQ. The V gene lost 4 bases and the J gene lost 0 bases, with 7 bases spanning the gap. CDR3 amino acids: CASSVGPNTGELFF. For the CDR3, the DNA is TGCGCCAGCAGCGTGGGTCCGAACACCGGGGAGCTGTTTTTT.

This clonotype appeared a few times. This chain uses TRBV12-3 or TRBV12-4 with TRBJ1-1, with D hard to call. V was clipped by 4 bases and J by 1 base, with 10 bases between them. The CDR3 extends over 14 amino acids. CDR3: CASSWTPGNTEAFF. CDR3 DNA sequence: TGTGCCAGCAGTTGGACCCCAGGGAACACTGAAGCTTTCTTT.

CDR3 DNA: TGTGCCAGCATGGCCCCCGGGGGGTTATCTAGCACAGATACGCAGTATTTT. Residues: CASMAPGGLSSTDTQYF. V and J are TRBV12-3 or TRBV12-4 and TRBJ2-3; TRBD2 aligns across 7 bases. V shed 7 bases, J shed 0 bases, and the junction held 13 bases outside the gene matches. The CDR3 loop spans 17 amino acids.

The CDR3 loop is CASSSDNGYGYTF. The CDR3 DNA sequence: TGTGCCAGCAGCTCGGACAACGGCTATGGCTACACCTTC. The V call is TRBV7-9, the J call TRBJ1-2, with a tentative D call TRBD1 (5 bases). Between the trimmed V and J ends, which lost 4 bases and 4 bases, there was a span of 10 bases. This CDR3 has 13 amino acids. Germline V lookup: CDR1 SEHNR, CDR2 FQNEAQ (reference sequence).

The J gene is TRBJ2-3, the V gene TRBV7-2; 9 bases are a match to TRBD2. There are 18 residues in the CDR3. The V and J ends lost 4 bases and 2 bases, in that order; junction bases with no gene match: 13. Germline loops: CDR1 SGHTA, CDR2 FQGNSA. CDR3 amino acids: CASSYGGGLARFTDTQYF. DNA of the CDR3: TGTGCCAGCAGCTACGGGGGAGGACTAGCGAGATTCACAGATACGCAGTATTTT.

This chain connects TRBV5-1 to TRBJ2-5, with 7 bases fitting TRBD2. The CDR3 is made up of 15 amino acids. The ends lost 5 bases at V and 4 bases at J; junction bases unmatched: 11. Germline CDR1 is SGHRS and CDR2 is YFSETQ. The CDR3 DNA follows: TGCGCCAGCAGACTTGAGCGGGGCCGTGGAGAGACCCAGTACTTC. Its translation: CASRLERGRGETQYF. Complete variable domain (other parts from reference TRBV5-1 and TRBJ2-5): KAGVTQTPRYLIKTRGQQVTLSCSPISGHRSVSWYQQTPGQGLQFLFEYFSETQRNKGNFPGRFSGRQFSNSRSEMNVSTLELGDSALYLCASRLERGRGETQYFGPGTRLLVL.

The chain carries TRBV5-4 and TRBJ2-7; possible D gene TRBD2, 5 bases. Per germline, CDR1 SGHNT and CDR2 YYREEE (reference sequence). The V end was cut by 3 bases, the J end by 5 bases, with 12 bases between. The CDR3 consists of 13 residues. For the CDR3, the DNA is TGTGCCAGCAGCTCCAAGGTAGCGAACGAGCAGTACTTC. Its translation is CASSSKVANEQYF. Based on the CDR3 plus reference TRBV5-4 and TRBJ2-7, the full variable domain is ETGVTQSPTHLIKTRGQQVTLRCSSQSGHNTVSWYQQALGQGPQFIFQYYREEENGRGNFPPRFSGLQFPNYSSELNVNALELDDSALYLCASSSKVANEQYFGPGTRLTVT.

This clonotype was picked up a small number of times. The chain employs TRBV6-5 and TRBJ1-1; D remains unclear. V lost 5 bases, J lost 1 base, and 11 bases lay in between. Germline-derived CDR1 and CDR2 are MNHEY and SVGAGI. The CDR3 has 14 amino acids. For the CDR3, the DNA is TGTGCCAGCAGTCGACCGGACGGGAACACTGAAGCTTTCTTT. Encoded protein: CASSRPDGNTEAFF.

This clonotype was seen a handful of times. The chain employs TRBV5-5 and TRBJ1-5, with 8 bases lining up with TRBD1. The CDR3 is 15 residues long. Germline lookup yields CDR1 SGHKS and CDR2 YYEKEE (reference sequence). Germline trimming cut 6 bases from V and 2 bases from J; bases unmatched to any gene: 7. DNA of the CDR3: TGTGCCAGCAACTCAGGGGGCGACGGCAATCAGCCCCAGCATTTT. Translated, it gives CASNSGGDGNQPQHF.

The chain recombines TRBV10-3 with TRBJ1-2, with 7 nucleotides matching TRBD1. J lost 7 bases, V lost 3 bases, and 8 bases had no gene match. From germline, CDR1 is ENHRY and CDR2 SYGVKD. The CDR3 consists of 14 residues. CDR3 bases: TGTGCCATCAGTGATGGAGGGGGCACTTCTGGCTACACCTTC. Translated, it gives CAISDGGGTSGYTF.

The chain couples TRBV5-5 to TRBJ1-1; TRBD1 is a possible D gene (5 bases). In germline, CDR1 is SGHKS, CDR2 YYEKEE (reference sequence). The CDR3 covers 15 residues. The V and J ends lost 4 bases and 1 base respectively, with 14 bases between them. The chain's CDR3 is CASSLYWTRNTEAFF. CDR3 sequence (DNA): TGTGCCAGCAGCCTCTACTGGACAAGGAACACTGAAGCTTTCTTT.

This chain uses TRBV6-2 or TRBV6-3 with TRBJ2-5; 11 bases line up with TRBD2. With 8 bases clipped from V and 5 bases from J, the junction kept 7 bases outside the gene matches. Per germline, CDR1 MNHEY and CDR2 SVGEGT. CDR3 length: 14 amino acids. As DNA, the CDR3 is TGTGCCAGCGCCAGGATAGCGGGAGGGGAGACCCAGTACTTC. Amino acid sequence: CASARIAGGETQYF.

This clonotype occurred many times. CDR3 sequence reads: CASSPGTGDYNEQFF. The CDR3 DNA is TGTGCCAGCAGTCCGGGGACAGGGGACTACAATGAGCAGTTCTTC. This rearrangement joins TRBV6-2 or TRBV6-3 to TRBJ2-1; TRBD1 matches at 10 bases. V dropped 5 bases and J dropped 3; count of bases not matched to a gene: 4. CDR1 and CDR2 (germline): MNHEY, SVGEGT. This CDR3 comprises 15 residues.